Reported below is one T cell receptor (beta chain). Its antigen remains unknown. The entry originates in a study of T cell responses to AZD1222 COVID-19 vaccine. Trimming took 5 bases from V and 0 from J, leaving 14 bases between them. This CDR3 has 16 residues. The germline gives CDR1 SGHNT, CDR2 YENEEA. Overall study findings and caveats: Donors were largely white British and mainly female; clonal diversity was possibly underestimated. Spike-specific TCR breadth and depth both grew after two AZD1222 doses.

The table came from immunoSEQ multiplex PCR; TCRdb's copy has only in-frame clones and leaves some out. This sample carries some 130,000 clones, roughly 86% of them seen once, and the ten largest clones take around 5%. The chain links TRBV11-3 to TRBJ2-1; the D gene is possibly TRBD1 (6 bases). The starting material was peripheral blood, obtained 28 days after the second AZD1222 dose. The origin of this receptor is an adult who received the AZD1222 COVID-19 vaccine. The CDR3 coding sequence is TGTGCCAGCAGCCCAACGGGACACCTCTCCTACAATGAGCAGTTCTTC. Amino acid sequence: CASSPTGHLSYNEQFF.